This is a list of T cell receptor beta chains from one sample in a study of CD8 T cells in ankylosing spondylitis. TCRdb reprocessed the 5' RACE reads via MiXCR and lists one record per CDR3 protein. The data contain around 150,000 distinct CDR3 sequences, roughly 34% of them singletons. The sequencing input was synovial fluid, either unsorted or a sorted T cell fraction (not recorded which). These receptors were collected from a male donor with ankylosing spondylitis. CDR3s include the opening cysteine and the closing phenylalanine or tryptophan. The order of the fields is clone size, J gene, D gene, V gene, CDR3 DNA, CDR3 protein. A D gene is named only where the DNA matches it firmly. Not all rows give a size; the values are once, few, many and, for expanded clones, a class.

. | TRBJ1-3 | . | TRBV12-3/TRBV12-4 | TGTGCCAGCAGTTTTGGGGCCCAATCGGCCGGAAACACCATATATTTT | CASSFGAQSAGNTIYF
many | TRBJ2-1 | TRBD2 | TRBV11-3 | TGTGCCAGCAGCTTAGAAGGGGAAGCGGGGTCGTGGGAGGTAGCCTTTGACTACAATGAGCAGTTCTTC | CASSLEGEAGSWEVAFDYNEQFF
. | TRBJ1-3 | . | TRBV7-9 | TGTGCCAGCAGCTTGGCGGTATCGCCTGGAAACACCATATATTTT | CASSLAVSPGNTIYF
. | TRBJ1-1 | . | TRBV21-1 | TGTGCCAGCAGCAATATAGCAGGGAGTGAAGCTTTCTTT | CASSNIAGSEAFF
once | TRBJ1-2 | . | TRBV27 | TGTGCCAGCAGTTTATCCCACCGGGCGGAGGGCTACACCTTC | CASSLSHRAEGYTF
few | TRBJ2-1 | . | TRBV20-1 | TGCAGTGCTAGTGAGCAGATCTACAATGAGCAGTTCTTC | CSASEQIYNEQFF
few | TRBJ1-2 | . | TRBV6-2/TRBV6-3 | TGTGCCAGCAGTTACGGAGGTTTCGTGGGACCCTCAGGCGACTATGGCTACACCTTC | CASSYGGFVGPSGDYGYTF
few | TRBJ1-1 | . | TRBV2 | TGTGCCAGCAGTGGCAGGGAGGGCACTGAAGCTTTCTTT | CASSGREGTEAFF
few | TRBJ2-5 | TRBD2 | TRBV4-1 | TGCGCCAGCAGCCGCCAACTAGCGGGGGAGACCCAGTACTTC | CASSRQLAGETQYF
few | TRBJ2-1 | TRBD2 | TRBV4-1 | TGCGCCAGCAGCCAGGTAACTAGCGGGAGCTACAATGAGCAGTTCTTC | CASSQVTSGSYNEQFF
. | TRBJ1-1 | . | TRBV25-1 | TGTGCCAGCAGTGATGGCCCCTCGGCTTTCTTT | CASSDGPSAFF
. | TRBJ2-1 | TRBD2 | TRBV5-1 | TGCGCCAGCAGCCCAGGGACTAGCGGGAGGAATGAGCAGTTCTTC | CASSPGTSGRNEQFF
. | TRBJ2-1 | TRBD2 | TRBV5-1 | TGCGCCAGCAGCATTAGCGGGAGGGCCGGGAATGAGCAGTTCTTC | CASSISGRAGNEQFF
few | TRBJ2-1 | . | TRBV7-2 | TGTGCCAGCAGCCCGCGGACGGATACCTACAATGAGCAGTTCTTC | CASSPRTDTYNEQFF
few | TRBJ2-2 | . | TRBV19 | TGTGCCAGTAGTGTTGGATCCAGGGTGGGCACCGGGGAGCTGTTTTTT | CASSVGSRVGTGELFF
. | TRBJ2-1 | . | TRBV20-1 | TGCAGTGCTAACGGATGGCAGGACGAGCAGTTCTTC | CSANGWQDEQFF
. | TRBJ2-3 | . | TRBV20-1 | TGCAGTGCCGGGACTGGAATTGGGGGAACAGATACGCAGTATTTT | CSAGTGIGGTDTQYF
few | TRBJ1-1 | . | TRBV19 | TGTGCCAGTAGTGTGGGCCCTGCGGGCACTGAAGCTTTCTTT | CASSVGPAGTEAFF
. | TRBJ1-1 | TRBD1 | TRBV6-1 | TGTGCCAGCAGTGCCGGGACAGGCTGGCCCCAACGCGCTGAAGCTTTCTTT | CASSAGTGWPQRAEAFF
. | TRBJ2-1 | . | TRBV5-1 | TGCGCCAGCCAACCGGGACTGGGCTGGGATAAGCAGTTCTTC | CASQPGLGWDKQFF
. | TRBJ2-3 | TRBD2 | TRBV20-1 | TGCAGTGCTCCTGTAGCGGGAGTCGGGTGGGATACGCAGTATTTT | CSAPVAGVGWDTQYF
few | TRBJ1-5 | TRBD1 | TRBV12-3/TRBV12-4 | TGTGCCAGCAGTGCGGGATCAACAGGGGTAAGCAATCAGCCCCAGCATTTT | CASSAGSTGVSNQPQHF
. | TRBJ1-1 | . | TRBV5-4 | TGTGCCAGCAGCTTGGATTCCTTAGGGGCTAGGAACACTGAAGCTTTCTTT | CASSLDSLGARNTEAFF
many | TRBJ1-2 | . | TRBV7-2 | TGTGCCAGCAGCCAAACAACTAACTATGGCTACACCTTC | CASSQTTNYGYTF
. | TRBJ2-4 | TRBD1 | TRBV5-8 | TGTGCCAGCAGCTTCCCAGGGACAGTCCAAAACATTCAGTACTTC | CASSFPGTVQNIQYF
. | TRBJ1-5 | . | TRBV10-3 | TGTGCCATCAGTGAGGGGTCTAGCAATCAGCCCCAGCATTTT | CAISEGSSNQPQHF
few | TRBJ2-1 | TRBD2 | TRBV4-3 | TGCGCCAGCAGCCAGATGGGAATAAGAGGCTGGGCGGGAGGATCCAATGAGCAGTTCTTC | CASSQMGIRGWAGGSNEQFF
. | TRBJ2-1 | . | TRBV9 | TGTGCCAGCAGCGCGAACAGGAAAACGTACAATGAGCAGTTCTTC | CASSANRKTYNEQFF
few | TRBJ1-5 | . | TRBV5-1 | TGCGCCAGCAGCCCGGTTGGTGAGGAGCCCCAGCATTTT | CASSPVGEEPQHF
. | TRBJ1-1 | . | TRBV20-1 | TGCAGTGCTAGAGATGGGCCGAACACTGAAGCTTTCTTT | CSARDGPNTEAFF
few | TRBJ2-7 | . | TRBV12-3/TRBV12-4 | TGTGCCAGCAGCCCAGGGTTGTCCTCCTACGAGCAGTACTTC | CASSPGLSSYEQYF
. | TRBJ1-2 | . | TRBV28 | TGTGCCAGCAGCCCCCGGCAGCGCCTCCCTAACTATGGCTACACCTTC | CASSPRQRLPNYGYTF
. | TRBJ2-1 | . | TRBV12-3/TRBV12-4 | TGTGCCAGCAGCATACAGGGGGCGGGAGGGTCCTACAATGAGCAGTTCTTC | CASSIQGAGGSYNEQFF
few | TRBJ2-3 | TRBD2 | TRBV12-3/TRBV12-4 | TGTGCCAACCAACCGACTGGACTAGCGGGGGTACGTGGTTTTACAGATACGCAGTATTTT | CANQPTGLAGVRGFTDTQYF
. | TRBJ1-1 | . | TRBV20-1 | TGCAGTGCTAGCGTAACCCCGACAGCTGAAGCTTTCTTT | CSASVTPTAEAFF
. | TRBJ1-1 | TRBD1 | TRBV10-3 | TGTGCCATCAGCGGACAGGGGAACACTGAAGCTTTCTTT | CAISGQGNTEAFF
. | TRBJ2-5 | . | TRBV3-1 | TGTGCCAGCAGCCAAGATCCCAGGGGCCGGGAGACCCAGTACTTC | CASSQDPRGRETQYF
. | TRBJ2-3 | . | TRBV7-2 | TGTGCCAGCACCGACTATCTCAGTACAGATACGCAGTATTTT | CASTDYLSTDTQYF
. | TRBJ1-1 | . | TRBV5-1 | TGCGCCAGCAGCTCCGGGGCGAGGGTGGAGGGGCTGAACACTGAAGCTTTCTTT | CASSSGARVEGLNTEAFF
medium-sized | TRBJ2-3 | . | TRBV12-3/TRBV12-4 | TGTGCCAGCAGTTCACTAGACGGCACAGATACGCAGTATTTT | CASSSLDGTDTQYF
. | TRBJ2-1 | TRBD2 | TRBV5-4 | TGTGCCAGCAGCTTTGCTAGCGGGAACTACAATGAGCAGTTCTTC | CASSFASGNYNEQFF
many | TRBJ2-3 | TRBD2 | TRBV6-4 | TGTGCCAGCAGTGACTCGAGCGGGAGGGCAGATACGCAGTATTTT | CASSDSSGRADTQYF
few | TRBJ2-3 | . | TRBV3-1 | TGTGCCAGCAGCGTAACCCCGGATATCACAGATACGCAGTATTTT | CASSVTPDITDTQYF
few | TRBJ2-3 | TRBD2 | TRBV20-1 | TGCAGTGCTAGAGTTGCAGCTGGCAGTGGACTAGCGGGGGGGATTAACACAGATACGCAGTATTTT | CSARVAAGSGLAGGINTDTQYF
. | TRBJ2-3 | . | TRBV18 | TGTGCCAGCTCTCAGGGACGGGACACAGATACGCAGTATTTT | CASSQGRDTDTQYF
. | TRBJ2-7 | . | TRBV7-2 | TGTGCCAGCAGCCGGGACAAGCAATACGAGCAGTACTTC | CASSRDKQYEQYF
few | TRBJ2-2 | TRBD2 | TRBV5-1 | TGCGCCAGCGCCCCCTCGACTAGCGGGAGTAACACCGGGGAGCTGTTTTTT | CASAPSTSGSNTGELFF
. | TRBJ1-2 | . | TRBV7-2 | TGTGCCAGCAGCAACTCCCCAGGGGCCGGCTACACCTTC | CASSNSPGAGYTF